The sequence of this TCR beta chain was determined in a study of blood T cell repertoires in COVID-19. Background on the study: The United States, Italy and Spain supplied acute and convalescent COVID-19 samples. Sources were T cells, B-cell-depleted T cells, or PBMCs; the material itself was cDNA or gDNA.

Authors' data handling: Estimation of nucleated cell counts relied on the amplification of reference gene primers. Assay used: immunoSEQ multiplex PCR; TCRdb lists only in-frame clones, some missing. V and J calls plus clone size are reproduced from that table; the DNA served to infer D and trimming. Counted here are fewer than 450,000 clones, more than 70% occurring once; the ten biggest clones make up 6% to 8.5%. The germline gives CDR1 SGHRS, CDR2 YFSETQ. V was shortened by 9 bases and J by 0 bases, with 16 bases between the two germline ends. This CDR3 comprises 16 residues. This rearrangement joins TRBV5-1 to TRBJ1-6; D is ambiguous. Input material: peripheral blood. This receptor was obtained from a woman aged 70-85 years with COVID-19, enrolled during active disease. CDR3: CATGLRLASYNSPLHF. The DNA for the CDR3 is TGCGCCACTGGACTCCGTCTAGCCTCCTATAATTCACCCCTCCACTTT.